The 32 T cell receptor beta chains listed next were all sequenced from one sample in a study of blood T cell repertoires in COVID-19. Sequencing used immunoSEQ multiplex PCR; TCRdb keeps in-frame clones, though not all of them. The sample has fewer than 6,500 clones, 84% seen once. The sequenced material came from peripheral blood. The receptors shown here come from a human donor in a cohort sampled during active COVID-19.

The chain employs TRBV28 and TRBJ2-4; D perhaps matches TRBD1 (6 bases). Between the trimmed V and J ends, which lost 5 bases and 0 bases, there was a span of 11 bases. CDR3 size: 15 residues. The germline V gene encodes CDR1 MDHEN and CDR2 SYDVKM. Written as DNA, the CDR3 is TGTGCCAGCAGTCCCTCAGGGGTAGCCAAAAACATTCAGTACTTC. Encoded protein: CASSPSGVAKNIQYF.

The rearrangement joins TRBV5-1 to TRBJ2-7; 7 bases match TRBD1. The V and J ends lost 4 bases and 7 bases, in that order; junction bases with no gene match: 14. Germline CDR1 is SGHRS and CDR2 is YFSETQ. CDR3 size: 15 residues. As DNA, the CDR3 is TGCGCCAGCAGCCGGGGACAGACCACCTTGGGGGAGCAGTACTTC. Translated, it gives CASSRGQTTLGEQYF.

The chain carries TRBV2 and TRBJ1-4; 11 bases line up with TRBD1. Germline-derived CDR1 and CDR2 are SNHLY and FYNNEI. Trimming cost V 6 bases and J 4 bases; bases outside gene matches: 10. CDR3 length equals 17 residues. The DNA of the CDR3 is TGTGCCAGCAGAGCCGGGCATGGGACAGGGGGTAATGAAAAACTGTTTTTT. Amino acids: CASRAGHGTGGNEKLFF.

A word on this clone: An end of the junction does not agree with germline; a read error may underlie this. The gene calls are TRBV5-1 and TRBJ1-4; 9 nucleotides agree with TRBD1. Germline loops: CDR1 SGHRS, CDR2 YFSETQ. The CDR3 runs to 15 residues. CDR3 amino acids: CASTLSATGGEKLFF. The CDR3 DNA reads TGCGCCAGCACCTTGTCCGCGACAGGGGGTGAAAAACTGTTTTTT.

The chain recombines TRBV5-8 with TRBJ2-3; 9 bases are a match to TRBD2. The CDR3 loop spans 16 amino acids. Unmatched junction bases numbered 3, after V lost 0 bases and J lost 1 base. Germline CDR1 and CDR2: SGHTS and YDEGEE. CDR3 coding DNA: TGTGCCAGCAGCTTGGCCGGCGGGAGGGGCACAGATACGCAGTATTTT. Translated: CASSLAGGRGTDTQYF.

The rearrangement links TRBV14 to TRBJ1-6; TRBD1 agrees at 8 bases. Per the germline V gene, CDR1 is SGHDN and CDR2 is FVKESK. J lost 2 bases, V lost 0 bases, and 12 bases had no gene match. The CDR3 loop spans 20 amino acids. This chain's CDR3 is CASSQDHRAGGSTYNSPLHF. The CDR3 region has the DNA TGTGCCAGCAGCCAAGATCATAGGGCAGGGGGCAGCACCTATAATTCACCCCTCCACTTT.

The chain couples TRBV19 to TRBJ2-7; TRBD2 aligns across 8 bases. The length of the CDR3 is 16 residues. Germline loops: CDR1 LNHDA, CDR2 SQIVND (reference sequence). The V segment lost 9 bases and the J segment 4 bases; nucleotides outside the gene matches: 17. DNA of the CDR3: TGTGCCAGGCAGGCGCCCTATGGGACTAGTGGGTACGAGCAGTACTTC. Protein: CARQAPYGTSGYEQYF.

This chain uses TRBV15 with TRBJ1-1; D ambiguous. This CDR3 is 13 amino acids long. Germline loops: CDR1 LNHNV, CDR2 YYDKDF (reference sequence). Trimming cost V 4 bases and J 5 bases, with 11 bases left between them. The CDR3 DNA sequence: TGTGCCACCAGCACCCGAGGGAGTACTGAAGCTTTCTTT. Translated: CATSTRGSTEAFF.

The chain combines TRBV19 with TRBJ2-2, with D tentatively TRBD1 (5 bases). The CDR3 length is 14 residues. V lost 5 bases to trimming and J lost 1 base, with 8 bases between them. Germline CDR1 is LNHDA and CDR2 is SQIVND (reference sequence). CDR3: CASSSGQNTGELFF. The DNA of the CDR3 is TGTGCCAGTAGTTCCGGACAGAACACCGGGGAGCTGTTTTTT.

V is TRBV27 and J is TRBJ2-2, with 9 bases identical to TRBD1. CDR1 and CDR2 (germline): MNHEY, SMNVEV (reference sequence). The CDR3 spans 17 residues. V shed 7 bases and J 3 bases; nucleotides not matched to a gene: 12. The CDR3 region has the DNA TGTGCCAGCATTTCCAAATCCGGGACAGGGTACACCGGGGAGCTGTTTTTT. Protein sequence: CASISKSGTGYTGELFF.

CDR3 sequence (DNA): TGTGCCAGCAGGCGACAGGGGAAAGGCTCCTACGAGCAGTACTTC. This sequence encodes CASRRQGKGSYEQYF. The chain employs TRBV6-5 and TRBJ2-7; 8 bases match TRBD1. The CDR3 is 15 amino acids. V lost 6 bases, J lost 0 bases, and 7 bases stayed unmatched. CDR1 is MNHEY, CDR2 SVGAGI, per germline.

This clone was observed a handful of times. In DNA form, the CDR3 reads TGTGCCAGCAGTTTGCGGACAGGGAATAATTCACCCCTCCACTTT. Amino acids: CASSLRTGNNSPLHF. V is TRBV7-9 and J is TRBJ1-6; TRBD1 matches 8 bases. The CDR3 runs 15 residues. V was clipped by 6 bases and J by 5 bases; unmatched bases: 6. Germline values: CDR1 SEHNR, CDR2 FQNEAQ (reference sequence).

This rearrangement joins TRBV5-4 to TRBJ1-4, with 7 bases aligning to TRBD1. V shed 4 bases and J 5 bases; nucleotides not matched to a gene: 2. This CDR3 has 13 residues. Germline assignment: CDR1 SGHNT and CDR2 YYREEE (reference sequence). CDR3 amino acids: CASSEGQNEKLFF. The DNA for the CDR3 is TGTGCCAGCAGCGAGGGACAGAATGAAAAACTGTTTTTT. Using reference TRBV5-4 and TRBJ1-4 for the parts outside the CDR3, the full variable domain is ETGVTQSPTHLIKTRGQQVTLRCSSQSGHNTVSWYQQALGQGPQFIFQYYREEENGRGNFPPRFSGLQFPNYSSELNVNALELDDSALYLCASSEGQNEKLFFGSGTQLSVL.

The genes are TRBV7-3 and TRBJ2-7; TRBD1 agrees at 7 bases. The CDR3 loop spans 17 amino acids. Trimming took 0 bases from V and 2 from J; bases not matched to a gene: 10. Per the germline V gene, CDR1 is SGHTA and CDR2 is FQGTGA. DNA for the CDR3: TGTGCCAGCAGCTTAACGGGAAGACAGGGCACCCCCTACGAGCAGTACTTC. It translates to CASSLTGRQGTPYEQYF.

On this clone itself: An end of the junction does not agree with germline; a read error may underlie this. The V gene is TRBV20-1, the J gene TRBJ2-7; 8 bases map to TRBD1. The CDR3 runs 11 residues. Germline V gene data show CDR1 as DFQATT and CDR2 as SNEGSKA (reference sequence). The CDR3 reads CSAGQGLLRIF. CDR3 DNA sequence: TGCAGCGCAGGACAGGGCCTTTTACGGATCTTC.

The J gene is TRBJ2-7, the V gene TRBV5-1; 7 positions agree with TRBD1. Germline lookup yields CDR1 SGHRS and CDR2 YFSETQ. The CDR3 length is 14 residues. V dropped 1 base and J dropped 7; count of bases not matched to a gene: 8. CDR3 DNA sequence: TGCGCCAGCAGCTTGAAAGGACAGGCCGGGGAGCAGTACTTC. Amino acid sequence: CASSLKGQAGEQYF.

J is TRBJ2-1 and V is TRBV4-1, with 7 bases aligning to TRBD1. The CDR3 has 13 amino acids. V lost 4 bases to trimming and J lost 10 bases; unmatched junction nucleotides: 7. Germline V lookup: CDR1 MGHRA, CDR2 YSYEKL. The DNA for the CDR3 is TGCGCCAGCAGCCTTACGGACAGGATAGAGCAGTTCTTC. Its protein is CASSLTDRIEQFF.

This clone was seen only a few times. The V gene is TRBV7-9, the J gene TRBJ1-2; 7 bases line up with TRBD1. CDR3 length equals 15 residues. Per germline, CDR1 SEHNR and CDR2 FQNEAQ (reference sequence). J was trimmed by 6 bases and V by 4 bases; bases with no gene match: 11. CDR3 protein: CASSSTGRNLDGYTF. The CDR3 DNA sequence: TGTGCCAGCAGCTCGACAGGGCGCAATTTGGATGGCTACACCTTC.

This rearrangement joins TRBV7-2 to TRBJ2-2, with D possibly TRBD2 on 6 matching bases. CDR3 length equals 15 residues. Looked up from germline, CDR1 is SGHTA and CDR2 is FQGNSA. V was shortened by 2 bases and J by 4 bases, with 11 bases between the two germline ends. The CDR3 is CASSLSAGSTGELFF. CDR3 DNA: TGTGCCAGCAGCTTAAGTGCGGGATCCACCGGGGAGCTGTTTTTT.

The rearrangement uses TRBV27 and TRBJ2-3; perhaps TRBD2 as D (6 bases). Trimming cost V 3 bases and J 0 bases, with 16 bases left between them. This CDR3 comprises 17 residues. Germline V gives CDR1 MNHEY, CDR2 SMNVEV (reference sequence). In DNA form, the CDR3 reads TGTGCCAGCAGTTTTTGGGTCGGGGGATCTAGCACAGATACGCAGTATTTT. The encoded protein is CASSFWVGGSSTDTQYF.

This clone was recorded once. The chain uses TRBV5-1 and TRBJ2-3; 13 bases map to TRBD2. The J segment lost 0 bases and the V segment lost 5 bases, leaving 6 bases of the junction unmatched. CDR3 length: 17 amino acids. From germline, CDR1 is SGHRS and CDR2 YFSETQ. The CDR3 nucleotides are TGCGCCAGCAGTATCGGACTAGCGGGAGATAGCACAGATACGCAGTATTTT. Translating gives CASSIGLAGDSTDTQYF.

The CDR3 region has the DNA TGTGCCAGCAGTCTTCTAGCGCTCGATGAGCAGTTCTTC. Its translation is CASSLLALDEQFF. The rearrangement uses TRBV6-5 and TRBJ2-1; D might be TRBD2 (6 bases). CDR3 length: 13 residues. V was clipped by 5 bases and J by 8 bases, with 13 bases between them. Germline lookup yields CDR1 MNHEY and CDR2 SVGAGI.

A few counts support this clone. The chain links TRBV5-1 to TRBJ1-1; D is perhaps TRBD1 (6 bases). The V and J ends lost 5 bases and 0 bases respectively, with 17 bases between them. Germline CDR1 and CDR2: SGHRS and YFSETQ. The CDR3 loop spans 16 amino acids. The CDR3 spells CASRGFGDNMNTEAFF. In nucleotides, the CDR3 is TGCGCCAGCAGGGGGTTTGGGGACAACATGAACACTGAAGCTTTCTTT.

The chain is built from TRBV6-6 and TRBJ2-5; TRBD1 matches at 7 bases. CDR3 size: 14 residues. After removal of 6 bases from V and 0 bases from J, the junction contained 4 bases not matched to a gene. Germline assignment: CDR1 MNHNY and CDR2 SVGAGI (reference sequence). CDR3 in DNA: TGTGCCAGCAGGAGACAGGGTCACCAAGAGACCCAGTACTTC. This gives the protein CASRRQGHQETQYF.

This clone has more than one count but fewer than ten. The chain joins TRBV5-1 to TRBJ2-1; unclear D gene. Germline assignment: CDR1 SGHRS and CDR2 YFSETQ. The CDR3 runs to 15 residues. V was clipped by 0 bases and J by 0 bases, with 7 bases between them. CDR3 sequence (DNA): TGCGCCAGCAGCTTGGGCGGAAGCTCCTACAATGAGCAGTTCTTC. Protein sequence: CASSLGGSSYNEQFF.

The J gene is TRBJ2-3, the V gene TRBV3-1 (or the pseudogene TRBV3-2); 9 bases line up with TRBD1. Germline CDR1 reads LGHDT; CDR2 reads YNNKEL (reference sequence). Trimming cost V 3 bases and J 4 bases; bases outside gene matches: 5. The CDR3 spans 15 residues. CDR3 DNA: TGTGCCAGCAGCCACAGACAGGGGGGCGCAGATACGCAGTATTTT. Translation gives CASSHRQGGADTQYF.

This clone came up once. This chain uses TRBV7-8 with TRBJ2-6; tentatively, D is TRBD1 (6 bases). The CDR3 has 17 residues. From germline, CDR1 is SGHVS and CDR2 FQNEAQ. Trimming pared 1 base from V and 0 bases from J, leaving 10 bases between. This CDR3 reads CASSLGGHPSGANVLTF. CDR3 nucleotides: TGTGCCAGCAGCTTAGGGGGACACCCCTCTGGGGCCAACGTCCTGACTTTC. Looking up the rest from reference TRBV7-8 and TRBJ2-6 gives the full variable domain: GAGVSQSPRYKVAKRGQDVALRCDPISGHVSLFWYQQALGQGPEFLTYFQNEAQLDKSGLPSDRFFAERPEGSVSTLKIQRTQQEDSAVYLCASSLGGHPSGANVLTFGAGSRLTVL.

The chain recombines TRBV28 with TRBJ2-7; D is ambiguous. V lost 7 bases to trimming and J lost 4 bases, with 11 bases between them. The germline V gene has CDR1 MDHEN and CDR2 SYDVKM. This CDR3 contains 12 residues. The CDR3 coding sequence is TGTGCCAGCATGAGGTTGGGTTACGAGCAGTACTTC. This codes for CASMRLGYEQYF. The full variable domain, its missing parts supplied by reference TRBV28 and TRBJ2-7, is DVKVTQSSRYLVKRTGEKVFLECVQDMDHENMFWYRQDPGLGLRLIYFSYDVKMKEKGDIPEGYSVSREKKERFSLILESASTNQTSMYLCASMRLGYEQYFGPGTRLTVT.

This chain joins TRBV29-1 and TRBJ1-3, with D possibly TRBD1 on 5 matching bases. V lost 4 bases and J lost 0, with 13 bases in between. Germline-derived CDR1 and CDR2 are SQVTM and ANQGSEA. The CDR3 is 15 residues long. CDR3 amino acids: CSVGRGVDSGNTIYF. CDR3 DNA sequence: TGCAGCGTTGGTCGGGGGGTCGACTCTGGAAACACCATATATTTT.

The chain recombines TRBV6-6 with TRBJ2-2, with D unresolved. V was pared by 5 bases and J by 4 bases, with 11 bases between. The length of the CDR3 is 14 residues. Per the germline V gene, CDR1 is MNHNY and CDR2 is SVGAGI (reference sequence). The CDR3 loop reads CASSKAPGTGELFF. In DNA form, the CDR3 reads TGTGCCAGCAGTAAGGCCCCGGGCACCGGGGAGCTGTTTTTT.

The CDR3 DNA is TGCAGCGTTGAAGGAGACAGGGATTGGGCTTTCTTT. Translation: CSVEGDRDWAFF. The genes are TRBV29-1 and TRBJ1-1, with TRBD1 matching 7 bases. CDR1 SQVTM and CDR2 ANQGSEA come from the germline V gene. The V segment lost 1 base and the J segment 11 bases; nucleotides outside the gene matches: 7. The CDR3 loop spans 12 amino acids.

V is TRBV16 and J is TRBJ1-5; TRBD1 agrees at 10 bases. This CDR3 is 18 amino acids long. Looked up from germline, CDR1 is KGHSY and CDR2 is FQNENV. After removal of 5 bases from V and 3 bases from J, the junction contained 13 bases not matched to a gene. The CDR3 DNA reads TGTGCCAGCAGCTCAAGACAGGGGGGGACAGGGGTCAATCAGCCCCAGCATTTT. Protein: CASSSRQGGTGVNQPQHF. Supplemented by reference TRBV16 and TRBJ1-5, the full variable domain reads GEEVAQTPKHLVRGEGQKAKLYCAPIKGHSYVFWYQQVLKNEFKFLISFQNENVFDETGMPKERFSAKCLPNSPCSLEIQATKLEDSAVYFCASSSRQGGTGVNQPQHFGDGTRLSIL.